The 17 T cell receptor beta chains below all came from one sample that was sequenced in a study of EBV T-cell therapy then PD-1 blockade in nasopharyngeal carcinoma (dated by TCRdb to 2020 to 2023). The method was the immunoSEQ multiplex PCR assay. TCRdb stores this immuneACCESS table with in-frame sequences only. Part of the clones is absent; in the studies checked, under half of the shortfall reflects unresolved V genes, and no reason is known for the rest. In all, the sample holds some 20,000 clones, and 84% of those were seen once. The ten top clones hold roughly 30% of the sample. This specimen's treatment or condition label, per the study, means: AdE1-LMPpoly-expanded autologous EBV-specific T-cell therapy followed by anti-PD-1 nivolumab. No antigen has been identified for these receptors. The sequencing used CD8+ T cells from blood, collected at roughly day 35 from a patient whose treatment included autologous EBV-specific T cells and nivolumab. All receptors derive from a man aged 40-50 years with nasopharyngeal carcinoma.

The V and J genes are TRBV7-2 and TRBJ1-5; weak D call: TRBD1 (5 bases). The CDR3 length is 14 residues. Germline V gene data show CDR1 as SGHTA and CDR2 as FQGNSA. V was cut by 5 bases and J by 3 bases, with 11 bases left in between. The chain's CDR3 is CASSPPDTNQPQHF. The CDR3, as DNA: TGTGCCAGCAGCCCACCGGACACCAATCAGCCCCAGCATTTT.

V gene TRBV6-4 combines with J gene TRBJ2-2; no clear D gene. The V gene lost 0 bases and the J gene lost 4 bases, with 3 bases spanning the gap. The length of the CDR3 is 13 residues. Germline values: CDR1 MRHNA, CDR2 SNTAGT. The CDR3 is CASSDSGTGELFF. The CDR3 DNA reads as TGTGCCAGCAGTGACTCGGGCACCGGGGAGCTGTTTTTT.

This clone has only one observation. The V gene is TRBV27, the J gene TRBJ1-1; no clear D. Germline CDR1 MNHEY, CDR2 SMNVEV (reference sequence). This CDR3 contains 14 residues. Trimming cost V 3 bases and J 3 bases, with 11 bases left between them. This CDR3 reads CASSFRGGDTEAFF. CDR3 bases: TGTGCCAGCAGTTTCCGGGGTGGGGACACTGAAGCTTTCTTT.

The rearrangement joins TRBV6-4 to TRBJ1-5, with D hard to call. The CDR3 loop spans 13 amino acids. Trimming took 4 bases from V and 3 from J, leaving 7 bases between them. CDR1 and CDR2 (germline): MRHNA, SNTAGT. For the CDR3, the DNA is TGTGCCAGCAGTGCCGACACCAATCAGCCCCAGCATTTT. It codes for CASSADTNQPQHF.

The gene calls are TRBV6-4 and TRBJ2-2; 10 bases fit TRBD2. The CDR3 consists of 14 residues. V shed 3 bases, J shed 6 bases, and the junction held 1 base outside the gene matches. From germline, CDR1 is MRHNA and CDR2 SNTAGT. The chain's CDR3 is CASSEAGGAGELFF. The CDR3, as DNA: TGTGCCAGCAGTGAAGCGGGGGGGGCCGGGGAGCTGTTTTTT.

This clone has only a few counts. J is TRBJ1-1 and V is TRBV6-1, with TRBD1 matching over 7 bases. V lost 1 base and J lost 6; bases outside the gene matches: 5. In germline, CDR1 is MNHNS, CDR2 SASEGT. This CDR3 has 14 residues. The DNA of the CDR3 is TGTGCCAGCAGTGAAGGCGAGGGGGCCGCTGAAGCTTTCTTT. It translates to CASSEGEGAAEAFF.

The chain is built from TRBV4-3 and TRBJ1-5, with a possible D match to TRBD1 (6 bases). Trimming removed 0 bases at V and 6 bases at J, with 18 bases between. This CDR3 comprises 17 residues. From germline, CDR1 is LGHNA and CDR2 YSLEER. The CDR3 nucleotides read TGCGCCAGCAGCCAAGAAGTTTGGACAGAGGGTGTTCAGCCCCAGCATTTT. Translated, it gives CASSQEVWTEGVQPQHF.

This clone was detected only once. This chain connects TRBV13 to TRBJ2-6; D is unresolved. CDR1 and CDR2 from the germline V gene are PRHDT and FYEKMQ (reference sequence). The V gene lost 5 bases and the J gene lost 0 bases, with 5 bases spanning the gap. The CDR3 is made up of 14 amino acids. The CDR3 region has the DNA TGTGCCAGCAGCGGAAACTCTGGGGCCAACGTCCTGACTTTC. Amino acid sequence: CASSGNSGANVLTF.

The rearrangement joins TRBV7-6 to TRBJ2-1; 8 bases map to TRBD2. V was pared by 4 bases and J by 8 bases, with 10 bases of the junction left unmatched. Germline V gene lookup returns CDR1 SGHVS and CDR2 FNYEAQ. The CDR3 length is 15 residues. This CDR3 is CASSSLAGTRDEQFF. The CDR3 nucleotides are TGTGCCAGCAGCTCATTAGCGGGGACGAGGGATGAGCAGTTCTTC.

The V gene is TRBV6-4, the J gene TRBJ2-2, with D uncertain. V was pared by 4 bases and J by 5 bases, with 8 bases between. This CDR3 comprises 13 residues. Germline-derived CDR1 and CDR2 are MRHNA and SNTAGT. The CDR3 bases are TGTGCCAGCAGTGGTACGGTTACCGGGGAGCTGTTTTTT. Protein: CASSGTVTGELFF.

To note about this clone: One junction end disagrees with the germline gene, perhaps due to a read error. The chain carries TRBV15 and TRBJ2-3, with D perhaps given as TRBD1 or TRBD2 (5 bases each). The CDR3 spans 15 residues. CDR1 and CDR2 from the germline V gene are LNHNV and YYDKDF (reference sequence). CDR3 loop: CATRRGAYSTDTQYF. The CDR3 nucleotides are TGTGCCACCAGAAGAGGGGCCTATAGCACAGATACGCAGTATTTT.

The chain uses TRBV10-3 and TRBJ2-3, with D possibly TRBD1 on 6 matching bases. CDR1 and CDR2 (germline): ENHRY, SYGVKD. V was trimmed by 1 base and J by 4 bases, leaving 12 bases between them. The CDR3 is 15 residues long. The CDR3 spells CAISEWSGVADTQYF. For the CDR3, the DNA is TGTGCCATCAGTGAGTGGTCAGGGGTAGCAGATACGCAGTATTTT.

The chain joins TRBV30 to TRBJ1-1; D is ambiguous. The CDR3 runs to 14 residues. Germline CDR1 and CDR2: GTSNPN and SVGIG (reference sequence). V shed 0 bases and J shed 3 bases, with 11 bases lying between them. The CDR3 DNA sequence: TGTGCCTGGAGTGTAGGGAGAAGGGACACTGAAGCTTTCTTT. It encodes CAWSVGRRDTEAFF.

The chain has TRBV5-1 and TRBJ2-3, with 15 bases that match TRBD2. J was trimmed by 2 bases and V by 5 bases; bases with no gene match: 9. Germline loops: CDR1 SGHRS, CDR2 YFSETQ. This CDR3 spans 18 amino acids. The CDR3 nucleotides read TGCGCCAGCAGACCTGGGACTAGCGGGGGGTCCGTCACAGATACGCAGTATTTT. Translating gives CASRPGTSGGSVTDTQYF.

A few counts support this clone. V usage is TRBV15 and J usage is TRBJ2-1, with 11 bases that match TRBD2. Germline V lookup: CDR1 LNHNV, CDR2 YYDKDF (reference sequence). V lost 0 bases to trimming and J lost 4 bases; unmatched junction nucleotides: 5. This CDR3 is 17 amino acids long. The CDR3 nucleotides read TGTGCCACCAGCAGAGATAGGCTAGCGGGGGGATACAATGAGCAGTTCTTC. This translates into CATSRDRLAGGYNEQFF.

The chain has TRBV7-2 and TRBJ2-1; 8 nucleotides match TRBD1. Germline CDR1 SGHTA, CDR2 FQGNSA. V lost 5 bases and J lost 4; bases outside the gene matches: 7. The CDR3 sequence is 15 residues long. CDR3 sequence reads: CASSIGTGPYNEQFF. CDR3 nucleotides: TGTGCCAGCAGCATAGGGACAGGCCCTTACAATGAGCAGTTCTTC.

The genes are TRBV7-6 and TRBJ2-1; no definite D call. Germline-derived CDR1 and CDR2 are SGHVS and FNYEAQ. Trimming shortened V by 0 bases and J by 7 bases, and 10 bases separated the two germline ends. The CDR3 length is 14 residues. In DNA, the CDR3 is TGTGCCAGCAGCTTAGCCGGTGAAGCTAATGAGCAGTTCTTC. Translation: CASSLAGEANEQFF.